These T cell receptor beta chains were read from a single sample in a study of shared T cell receptors in the human thymus. The assay was immunoSEQ multiplex PCR, and TCRdb's table has in-frame clones only and misses some. This table holds about 380,000 clones, 85% to 95% found once. Sequenced: thymocytes. These receptor sequences come from a human donor. Each CDR3 is given with its conserved first and last residue. A D gene is named only where the DNA matches it firmly.

CDR3 protein: CASSVVPGETQYF
V gene: TRBV9
D gene: NA
CDR3 length: 13
J gene: TRBJ2-5

CDR3 protein: CASSPFSQGVNTEAFF
V gene: TRBV27
D gene: NA
CDR3 length: 16
J gene: TRBJ1-1

CDR3 protein: CASSEWGKGGTDTQYF
V gene: TRBV25-1
D gene: NA
CDR3 length: 16
J gene: TRBJ2-3

CDR3 protein: CASDRTSGTDTQYF
V gene: TRBV9
D gene: TRBD2
CDR3 length: 14
J gene: TRBJ2-3

CDR3 protein: CASLAVNTEAFF
V gene: TRBV7-3
D gene: NA
CDR3 length: 12
J gene: TRBJ1-1

CDR3 protein: CASSFRTSGSTEQFF
V gene: TRBV27
D gene: TRBD2
CDR3 length: 15
J gene: TRBJ2-1

CDR3 protein: CASSFGQGAVDTQYF
V gene: TRBV28
D gene: TRBD1
CDR3 length: 15
J gene: TRBJ2-3

CDR3 protein: CALPWGDNYGYTF
V gene: TRBV12-5
D gene: NA
CDR3 length: 13
J gene: TRBJ1-2

CDR3 protein: CAWSKGIAGELDTDTQYF
V gene: TRBV30
D gene: TRBD2
CDR3 length: 18
J gene: TRBJ2-3

CDR3 protein: CASSLEGDGEKLFF
V gene: TRBV7-2
D gene: NA
CDR3 length: 14
J gene: TRBJ1-4

CDR3 protein: CASSPNPAPYTF
V gene: TRBV18
D gene: NA
CDR3 length: 12
J gene: TRBJ1-2

CDR3 protein: CASTTGGRLGNQPQHF
V gene: TRBV6-6
D gene: NA
CDR3 length: 16
J gene: TRBJ1-5

CDR3 protein: CASSPDRRYEQYF
V gene: TRBV4-3
D gene: NA
CDR3 length: 13
J gene: TRBJ2-7

CDR3 protein: CASSYEGQGGEAFF
V gene: TRBV6-6
D gene: TRBD1
CDR3 length: 14
J gene: TRBJ1-1

CDR3 protein: CASSYSGSTDTQYF
V gene: TRBV7-9
D gene: NA
CDR3 length: 14
J gene: TRBJ2-3

CDR3 protein: CASSQDEMSSYNEQFF
V gene: TRBV4-1
D gene: NA
CDR3 length: 16
J gene: TRBJ2-1

CDR3 protein: CASSDTYSYEQYF
V gene: TRBV6-5
D gene: NA
CDR3 length: 13
J gene: TRBJ2-7

CDR3 protein: CASSQSYNGGTDTQYF
V gene: TRBV18
D gene: NA
CDR3 length: 16
J gene: TRBJ2-3

CDR3 protein: CASRRTSADTQYF
V gene: TRBV7-6
D gene: TRBD2
CDR3 length: 13
J gene: TRBJ2-3

CDR3 protein: CASSQGAWGPYEQYF
V gene: TRBV9
D gene: TRBD1
CDR3 length: 15
J gene: TRBJ2-7

CDR3 protein: CASSLQETQYF
V gene: TRBV5-1
D gene: NA
CDR3 length: 11
J gene: TRBJ2-5

CDR3 protein: CASSPRHPQHEQYF
V gene: TRBV27
D gene: NA
CDR3 length: 14
J gene: TRBJ2-7

CDR3 protein: CATRVKKFAAPTVEKLFF
V gene: TRBV15
D gene: NA
CDR3 length: 18
J gene: TRBJ1-4

CDR3 protein: CASSRLAGNTDTQYF
V gene: TRBV13
D gene: TRBD2
CDR3 length: 15
J gene: TRBJ2-3

CDR3 protein: CASSQERGRDSVQYF
V gene: TRBV4-3
D gene: NA
CDR3 length: 15
J gene: TRBJ2-7

CDR3 protein: CASIITGERGYTF
V gene: TRBV7-9
D gene: TRBD1
CDR3 length: 13
J gene: TRBJ1-2

CDR3 protein: CASSPVAGQGSDSNQPQHF
V gene: TRBV27
D gene: TRBD1
CDR3 length: 19
J gene: TRBJ1-5

CDR3 protein: CASTPGQGREQYF
V gene: TRBV27
D gene: TRBD1
CDR3 length: 13
J gene: TRBJ2-7

CDR3 protein: CASSEVDTQYF
V gene: TRBV2
D gene: NA
CDR3 length: 11
J gene: TRBJ2-3

CDR3 protein: CASSLGLAGFHEQYF
V gene: TRBV13
D gene: TRBD2
CDR3 length: 15
J gene: TRBJ2-7

CDR3 protein: CASSLEASLETQYF
V gene: TRBV5-1
D gene: NA
CDR3 length: 14
J gene: TRBJ2-5